This T cell receptor beta chain derives from a study of beta chain features in type 1 diabetes (dated by TCRdb to 2016 to 2019). As for the study more broadly: Patients and healthy donors did not differ in mean age, gender distribution, total cell number or subset yield. A total of about 100,000,000 sorted cells were examined across all samples, and RNA yield correlated strongly with the number of cells per subset. In the study, TCRB repertoires of sorted circulating CD4+ T cell subsets from recently diagnosed type 1 diabetes patients were compared with those of matched healthy donors. Whereas all 28 donors provided naive and central memory subsets, regulatory and stem cell-like memory subsets were isolated from just 8 patients and roughly 8 healthy donors.

A single peripheral blood draw of around 100 mL on average was collected from each donor into heparinised tubes. Using a panel that included CD45RO, CCR7, CD25, CD127, CD95 and CD27, naive, central memory, regulatory and stem cell-like memory CD4+ T cells were sorted on a BD FACSAria II. Every sorted population had a purity above 95%. PBMCs were isolated right away by Lymphoprep density gradient centrifugation and were stained directly, without culture. To minimize batch effects, samples were stained and sorted in pairs, one healthy donor with one patient per experiment. Details on this clone: The clone's antigen remains unknown. No quality values exist for individual bases; no much larger clone is one base distant.

Relative to germline, V is 6 bases shorter and J is 2 bases shorter, with 14 bases between their ends. From a lookup of the germline V gene, CDR1 and CDR2 are MNHEY and SVGAGI. The CDR3 has 15 amino acids, counting the end cysteine and phenylalanine. Only the CDR3 portion is preserved as DNA: 45 bases, with reading frame beginning at the first base. The study at large found these results: Because cDNA was sequenced instead of genomic DNA, activated cells with high expression could be over-represented, although the groups did not differ in activation or CD3 levels. In all four CD4+ subsets, TCRB CDR3 length was moderately but significantly shorter in type 1 diabetes patients. Because the HLA sub-analyses included only small numbers of individuals, any influence of HLA type on TCRB rearrangement was left unresolved. Naive, central memory and regulatory TCRB repertoires appeared to be more alike among patients than among healthy donors. At VDJ recombination sites, type 1 diabetes patients had fewer insertions and more deleted nucleotides, which implies abnormalities in thymic rearrangement. Shorter templates might have been favored by PCR, but patient and control samples were amplified and corrected together, so both groups would have been affected equally by any skew.

The High Capacity cDNA Reverse Transcription Kit was used to reverse transcribe all of the isolated RNA, meaning that expressed TCRB transcripts were what got sequenced. Deep immunoSEQ sequencing was performed on naive, central memory and regulatory T cell samples, with an average of roughly 3.6 million total reads per sample. Sorted cells were lysed in RLT buffer and RNA was extracted with DNase-treated RNeasy Micro or Mini kits, depending on cell number. Each cell subset was processed on its own to prevent cross-contamination, while patient and healthy donor samples were processed together. TCRB sequences were amplified from cDNA with the immunoSEQ multiplex PCR, producing 87-bp fragments spanning the CDR3 region. The amplicons were sequenced using the Illumina HiSeq platform. For the original study's pipeline: Synthetic template baselines were used to correct PCR bias computationally, reads within Hamming distance 2 were collapsed, and singletons that could not be merged were discarded. Reads were aligned against IMGT so that V, D and J genes, CDR3 length and insertions or deletions at six rearrangement sites could be assigned. Within each subset, clonotype counts were normalized to sorted cell number, and only after that were true diversity and Gini coefficients computed with the tcR R package. Repertoire sharing was quantified using the overlap coefficient calculated on TCRB nucleotide sequences. The immuneACCESS repertoire file appears here via TCRdb, limited to in-frame rearrangements. These files lack a portion of the clones; in checked studies, under half of the deficit traces to unresolved V genes, and the cause of the others is not known. V and J calls and clone size are given by that table; D and trimming were obtained from the DNA. The sample yields roughly 350,000 clones; around 9.6% were counted once. The leading ten clones occupy 0.45% to 0.65% of the sample.

The sample comprised central memory CD4+ T cells from blood. The chain is made from TRBV6-5 and TRBJ1-3; a tentative D match to TRBD1 spans 5 bases. The origin of this receptor is a man aged 25 to 45 with type 1 diabetes. CDR3 sequence: CASRQSGAAGNTIYF. In nucleotide form, the sequence is TGTGCCAGCAGGCAAAGTGGGGCGGCTGGAAACACCATATATTTT.